A single sample gave rise to the 14 T cell receptor beta chains below, sequenced in a study of PD-1 blockade in classical Hodgkin lymphoma. Using immunoSEQ multiplex PCR, the repertoire was profiled, and TCRdb retains in-frame clones only, with some absent. The repertoire includes 95,000 to 100,000 clones, approximately 90% of them detected once, and about 6.1% sits in the top ten. Following autologous stem cell transplantation, relapse occurred in every patient, and exposure to brentuximab vedotin varied. Specimen: peripheral blood mononuclear cells (PBMCs), collected before the second cycle of nivolumab. The receptors come from a human donor with classical Hodgkin lymphoma.

The V call is TRBV11-1, the J call TRBJ2-3; tentatively, D is TRBD1 or TRBD2 (7 bases each). Per germline, CDR1 SGHAT and CDR2 FQDESV (reference sequence). This CDR3 comprises 14 residues. Trimming cost V 8 bases and J 3 bases, with 15 bases left between them. The CDR3 nucleotides are TGTGCCAGCCGCCAGGGGGGGAGGACAGATACGCAGTATTTT. Protein product: CASRQGGRTDTQYF. Supplemented by reference TRBV11-1 and TRBJ2-3, the full variable domain reads EAEVAQSPRYKITEKSQAVAFWCDPISGHATLYWYRQILGQGPELLVQFQDESVVDDSQLPKDRFSAERLKGVDSTLKIQPAELGDSAMYLCASRQGGRTDTQYFGPGTRLTVL.

The chain recombines TRBV18 with TRBJ2-1; TRBD1 might be the D (5 bases). The germline V gene encodes CDR1 KGHSH and CDR2 LQKENI. V lost 0 bases, J lost 9 bases, and 12 bases lay in between. The CDR3 is 14 amino acids. For the CDR3, the DNA is TGTGCCAGCTCACCACCGCAGGGTTCGGGTGAGCAGTTCTTC. Amino acid sequence: CASSPPQGSGEQFF.

The rearrangement links TRBV5-8 to TRBJ2-1; D may be TRBD2 (7 bases). V lost 0 bases, J lost 7 bases, and 14 bases lay in between. Per the germline V gene, CDR1 is SGHTS and CDR2 is YDEGEE. The CDR3 loop spans 15 amino acids. The CDR3 nucleotides read TGTGCCAGCAGCTTGGTCGGGGGGCCTGGGAATGAGCAGTTCTTC. Translation: CASSLVGGPGNEQFF.

The chain uses TRBV6-4 and TRBJ1-5; 8 nucleotides match TRBD1. Trimming removed 8 bases from V and 1 base from J; junction bases left unmatched: 13. The CDR3 is made up of 17 amino acids. From germline, CDR1 is MRHNA and CDR2 SNTAGT. For the CDR3, the DNA is TGTGCCAGCCGGGGGTCGAGACAGGGGTCGAGCAATCAGCCCCAGCATTTT. The encoded protein is CASRGSRQGSSNQPQHF.

This rearrangement joins TRBV6-4 to TRBJ2-7; D might be TRBD1 (5 bases). Per germline, CDR1 MRHNA and CDR2 SNTAGT. This CDR3 is 13 amino acids long. The V end was cut by 10 bases, the J end by 4 bases, with 17 bases between. The CDR3 protein is CATENRKYYEQYF. The CDR3 nucleotides read TGTGCCACCGAGAACAGGAAATATTACGAGCAGTACTTC.

This chain links TRBV18 with TRBJ2-3; D tentatively fits TRBD1 or TRBD2 (5 bases each). CDR1 and CDR2 from the germline V gene are KGHSH and LQKENI. The CDR3 contains 13 residues. V lost 2 bases and J 5 bases, leaving 8 bases between the germline ends. Written as DNA, the CDR3 is TGTGCCAGCTCACCAATGGGGGTAGATACGCAGTATTTT. Its translation: CASSPMGVDTQYF.

The chain uses TRBV7-2 and TRBJ1-3, with 9 bases aligning to TRBD1. The CDR3 has 16 residues. Germline V gene data show CDR1 as SGHTA and CDR2 as FQGNSA. V gave up 7 bases and J gave up 9 bases; unmatched junction bases: 16. As DNA, the CDR3 is TGTGCCAGCACTCATCAAGGGGACAGGGCATCTGGCACCATATATTTT. The encoded protein is CASTHQGDRASGTIYF.

The chain uses TRBV19 and TRBJ2-5, with 10 nucleotides matching TRBD2. The germline V gene has CDR1 LNHDA and CDR2 SQIVND (reference sequence). The CDR3 is 15 residues long. The V gene end was trimmed by 6 bases and the J gene end by 4 bases; junction bases not matched to a gene: 8. The CDR3 reads CASSHPPSGGETQYF. In DNA form, the CDR3 reads TGTGCCAGTAGCCACCCCCCTAGCGGGGGAGAGACCCAGTACTTC.

V is TRBV7-6 and J is TRBJ2-1, with D unclear. Trimming took off 1 base at V and 10 bases at J, with 11 bases between the two ends. This CDR3 spans 13 amino acids. Looked up from germline, CDR1 is SGHVS and CDR2 is FNYEAQ. The CDR3 sequence is CASSLGDPREQFF. The CDR3 bases are TGTGCCAGCAGCTTAGGTGACCCCAGGGAGCAGTTCTTC.

The chain is built from TRBV6-5 and TRBJ1-5; 7 bases match TRBD1. The germline V gene has CDR1 MNHEY and CDR2 SVGAGI. The CDR3 length is 15 residues. J lost 0 bases, V lost 6 bases, and 5 bases had no gene match. The CDR3 sequence is CASRRQGHSNQPQHF. The CDR3 DNA reads as TGTGCCAGCAGGAGACAGGGTCATAGCAATCAGCCCCAGCATTTT.

The rearrangement links TRBV21-1 to TRBJ2-2. TRBV21-1 is marked as a pseudogene. The CDR3 has 13 residues. The CDR3 DNA sequence: TGTGCCAGCAGCAAGAGACGGCCCGGGGAGCTGTTTTTT. This encodes CASSKRRPGELFF.

V usage is TRBV2 and J usage is TRBJ1-1; D unresolved. CDR3 length equals 12 residues. Germline V lookup: CDR1 SNHLY, CDR2 FYNNEI. The V end was cut by 4 bases, the J end by 6 bases, with 9 bases between. The CDR3 reads CASSVGWSEAFF. The CDR3 DNA is TGTGCCAGCAGTGTCGGGTGGTCTGAAGCTTTCTTT.

The V call is TRBV11-1, the J call TRBJ1-5, with D possibly matching TRBD1 (6 bases). This CDR3 has 13 amino acids. CDR1 is SGHAT, CDR2 FQDESV, per germline (reference sequence). The ends were cut back, 5 bases at V and 9 bases at J, with 14 bases in the middle. The CDR3 spells CASSHGGSTPQHF. CDR3 nucleotides: TGTGCCAGCAGCCACGGGGGCAGCACGCCCCAGCATTTT.

In the case of this clone: The junction shows a germline mismatch at one end, possibly a read error. The same CDR3 is also encoded by other DNA sequences in this sample. The chain has TRBV27 and TRBJ2-1; 8 bases map to TRBD2. Germline V gene lookup returns CDR1 MNHEY and CDR2 SMNVEV (reference sequence). This CDR3 has 16 residues. The CDR3 here is CASSPLSGGAYNEQFF. The CDR3 coding sequence is TGTGCCAGCAGCCCCCTCTCGGGGGGGGCCTACAATGAACAGTTCTTC.